The 4 T cell receptor beta chains in this list originate from one sample, sequenced in a study of blood T cell repertoires in COVID-19. Assay: immunoSEQ multiplex PCR; the TCRdb copy retains only in-frame clones and omits some. In the table there are around 190,000 clones, about 80% of which are singletons. Source material: peripheral blood. These receptors originate from a man aged 60-69 years with acute or convalescent COVID-19.

V gene TRBV2 combines with J gene TRBJ1-1; TRBD1 aligns across 9 bases. The germline V gene encodes CDR1 SNHLY and CDR2 FYNNEI. Trimming removed 5 bases from V and 1 base from J; junction bases left unmatched: 8. The CDR3 runs 16 residues. The CDR3 loop is CASSKDRGTGNTEAFF. The CDR3 DNA follows: TGTGCCAGCAGTAAGGACAGGGGAACAGGGAACACTGAAGCTTTCTTT.

The sample holds a few counts of this clone. This rearrangement joins TRBV27 to TRBJ2-3; 10 bases map to TRBD1. With 5 bases clipped from V and 5 bases from J, the junction kept 7 bases outside the gene matches. Germline CDR1 reads MNHEY; CDR2 reads SMNVEV (reference sequence). The CDR3 length is 15 residues. DNA for the CDR3: TGTGCCAGCAGTCCCGGTGGGGACAGGGGAGATACGCAGTATTTT. Encoded protein: CASSPGGDRGDTQYF.

The chain has TRBV24-1 and TRBJ2-1; a weak D match, TRBD1 (6 bases). From germline, CDR1 is KGHDR and CDR2 SFDVKD. The CDR3 spans 16 residues. V shed 3 bases and J shed 1 base, with 12 bases lying between them. The CDR3: CATSDPAGASYNEQFF. Here the CDR3 DNA reads TGTGCCACCAGTGATCCGGCAGGGGCATCCTACAATGAGCAGTTCTTC.

The chain couples TRBV4-1 to TRBJ2-1, with a weak D call TRBD1 (7 bases). There are 15 residues in the CDR3. V was trimmed by 1 base and J by 4 bases, leaving 11 bases between them. Germline V gene sequence: CDR1 MGHRA, CDR2 YSYEKL. This CDR3 is CASSQGRGDYNEQFF. The CDR3 DNA reads TGCGCCAGCAGCCAAGGCAGGGGGGATTACAATGAGCAGTTCTTC.